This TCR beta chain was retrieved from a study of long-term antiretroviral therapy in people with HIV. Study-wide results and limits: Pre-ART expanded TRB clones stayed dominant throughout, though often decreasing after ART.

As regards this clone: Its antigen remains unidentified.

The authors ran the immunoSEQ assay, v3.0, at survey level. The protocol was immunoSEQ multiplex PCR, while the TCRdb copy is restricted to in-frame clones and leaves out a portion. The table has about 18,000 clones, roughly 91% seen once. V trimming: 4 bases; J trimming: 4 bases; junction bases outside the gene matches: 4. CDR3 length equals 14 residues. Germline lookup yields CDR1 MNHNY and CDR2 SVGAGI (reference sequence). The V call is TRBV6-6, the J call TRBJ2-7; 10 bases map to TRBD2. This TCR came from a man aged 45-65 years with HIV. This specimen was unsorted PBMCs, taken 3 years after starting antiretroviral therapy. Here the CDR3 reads CASSSSGGLYEQYF. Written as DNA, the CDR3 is TGTGCCAGCAGTTCTAGCGGGGGCCTTTACGAGCAGTACTTC.